Below, 22 T cell receptor beta chains from the same sample are listed, as sequenced in a study of OX40 agonist ivuxolimab in advanced cancers. Assay: immunoSEQ multiplex PCR; the TCRdb copy retains only in-frame clones and omits some. Counted here are 72,000 or so clones, 80% to 90% occurring once; the ten biggest clones make up about 0.9%. The sequenced sample was CD4+ or CD8+ T cells sorted from blood, obtained in a trial of the OX40 agonist ivuxolimab. The origin of the receptors is an adult with an advanced solid tumor such as melanoma, head and neck, liver or kidney cancer.

Note on this clone: A read error may account for a junction end that differs from germline. This chain joins TRBV7-7 and TRBJ2-7, with a tentative D call TRBD1 (5 bases). The germline gives CDR1 SSHAT, CDR2 FNYEAQ (reference sequence). This CDR3 is 13 amino acids long. Here the CDR3 DNA reads TGTGCTAGCAGCCCCGGCAGGGCCCACGAGCAGTACTTC. Protein product: CASSPGRAHEQYF.

The DNA of the CDR3 is TGTGCCAGCAGCTTAGGTGACTTAGGCAACTACAATGAGCAGTTCTTC. Residues: CASSLGDLGNYNEQFF. The chain employs TRBV11-3 and TRBJ2-1; D remains ambiguous. CDR1 and CDR2 from the germline V gene are SGHNT and YENEEA. This CDR3 has 16 amino acids. The V end lost 1 base, the J end lost 3 bases, and 13 bases lay between the germline ends.

The chain couples TRBV7-6 to TRBJ2-5; D ambiguous. V lost 6 bases and J 2 bases, leaving 13 bases between the germline ends. Looked up from germline, CDR1 is SGHVS and CDR2 is FNYEAQ. There are 14 residues in the CDR3. This CDR3 is CASRREEFQETQYF. DNA for the CDR3: TGTGCCAGCAGACGCGAAGAATTTCAAGAGACCCAGTACTTC. Filled out from reference TRBV7-6 and TRBJ2-5, the complete variable domain reads GAGVSQSPRYKVTKRGQDVALRCDPISGHVSLYWYRQALGQGPEFLTYFNYEAQQDKSGLPNDRFSAERPEGSISTLTIQRTEQRDSAMYRCASRREEFQETQYFGPGTRLLVL.

This sequence joins TRBV15 and TRBJ2-2, with 8 bases matching TRBD1. The V and J ends lost 0 bases and 3 bases, in that order; junction bases with no gene match: 18. This CDR3 spans 21 amino acids. Germline V gene sequence: CDR1 LNHNV, CDR2 YYDKDF (reference sequence). DNA of the CDR3: TGTGCCACCAGCAGAGATTATTCACGACCCAGGGGGCGAGGTCACACCGGGGAGCTGTTTTTT. Protein: CATSRDYSRPRGRGHTGELFF.

CDR3: CASSLGSAGLGDTQYF. CDR3 nucleotide sequence: TGTGCCAGCAGCCTAGGGTCAGCGGGGCTGGGAGATACGCAGTATTTT. The gene calls are TRBV7-2 and TRBJ2-3; the match to TRBD2 covers 7 bases. CDR1 and CDR2 from the germline V gene are SGHTA and FQGNSA. V trimming: 5 bases; J trimming: 5 bases; junction bases outside the gene matches: 13. The length of the CDR3 is 16 residues. Variable domain in full (rest from reference TRBV7-2 and TRBJ2-3): GAGVSQSPSNKVTEKGKDVELRCDPISGHTALYWYRQSLGQGLEFLIYFQGNSAPDKSGLPSDRFSAERTGGSVSTLTIQRTQQEDSAVYLCASSLGSAGLGDTQYFGPGTRLTVL.

V is TRBV28 and J is TRBJ1-2; D gene unclear. The CDR3 sequence is 15 residues long. The germline CDR1 and CDR2 sequences are MDHEN and SYDVKM. Trimming left V 0 bases short and J 1 base short, with 9 bases between. CDR3 bases: TGTGCCAGCAGTTTATGGTCCGATGTTAACTATGGCTACACCTTC. It specifies CASSLWSDVNYGYTF.

The rearrangement joins TRBV28 to TRBJ1-4; the D is unclear. Germline CDR1 reads MDHEN; CDR2 reads SYDVKM. CDR3 length: 14 residues. Trimming shortened V by 4 bases and J by 7 bases, and 13 bases separated the two germline ends. CDR3 DNA: TGTGCCAGCAGTTCACGGCGGGTTGGTGAAAAACTGTTTTTT. This gives the protein CASSSRRVGEKLFF.

V and J are TRBV7-2 and TRBJ1-2; unclear D gene. CDR3 length equals 16 residues. The germline gives CDR1 SGHTA, CDR2 FQGNSA. V was trimmed by 5 bases and J by 5 bases, leaving 21 bases between them. The CDR3 here is CASSPPWSVQAYGYTF. In nucleotides, the CDR3 is TGTGCCAGCAGCCCCCCCTGGTCAGTCCAAGCATATGGCTACACCTTC. Supplemented by reference TRBV7-2 and TRBJ1-2, the full variable domain reads GAGVSQSPSNKVTEKGKDVELRCDPISGHTALYWYRQSLGQGLEFLIYFQGNSAPDKSGLPSDRFSAERTGGSVSTLTIQRTQQEDSAVYLCASSPPWSVQAYGYTFGSGTRLTVV.

This chain connects TRBV28 to TRBJ1-1; no definite D call. V dropped 6 bases and J dropped 3 bases, with 17 bases sitting between them. Germline lookup yields CDR1 MDHEN and CDR2 SYDVKM. The CDR3 length is 15 residues. The DNA of the CDR3 is TGTGCCAGCAGATGTATCTCATGCTTGGACACTGAAGCTTTCTTT. Its translation is CASRCISCLDTEAFF.

The chain combines TRBV6-1 with TRBJ2-3; D is uncertain. Trimming removed 1 base at V and 9 bases at J, with 8 bases between. There are 12 residues in the CDR3. The V gene's germline CDR1 is MNHNS and CDR2 SASEGT. The CDR3 DNA reads TGTGCCAGCAGTGAAGGGTTTGACACGCAGTATTTT. Translation gives CASSEGFDTQYF.

The gene calls are TRBV30 and TRBJ1-1; D unresolved. V was cut by 7 bases and J by 5 bases, with 11 bases left in between. There are 11 residues in the CDR3. The germline V gene has CDR1 GTSNPN and CDR2 SVGIG (reference sequence). CDR3 bases: TGTGCCTCCCTGTTGCAAACTGAAGCTTTCTTT. Amino acid sequence: CASLLQTEAFF.

The chain uses TRBV2 and TRBJ2-7; 7 bases map to TRBD1. This CDR3 is 14 amino acids long. The V and J ends lost 5 bases and 7 bases, in that order; junction bases with no gene match: 11. Germline V gene lookup returns CDR1 SNHLY and CDR2 FYNNEI. The CDR3 sequence is CASSRGTVQSEQYF. CDR3 nucleotide sequence: TGTGCCAGCAGTAGAGGGACAGTCCAGTCAGAGCAGTACTTC.

The chain joins TRBV18 to TRBJ1-5; D uncertain. Trimming pared 4 bases from V and 7 bases from J, leaving 11 bases between. CDR1 and CDR2 from the germline V gene are KGHSH and LQKENI. The CDR3 totals 13 residues. This CDR3 is CASSLGENQPQHF. The CDR3 region has the DNA TGTGCCAGCTCACTGGGCGAGAACCAGCCCCAGCATTTT. Full variable domain (missing parts from reference TRBV18 and TRBJ1-5): NAGVMQNPRHLVRRRGQEARLRCSPMKGHSHVYWYRQLPEEGLKFMVYLQKENIIDESGMPKERFSAEFPKEGPSILRIQQVVRGDSAAYFCASSLGENQPQHFGDGTRLSIL.

This clone was counted between two and nine times. The V call is TRBV28, the J call TRBJ1-1; the D is unclear. The CDR3 runs 11 residues. V lost 5 bases to trimming and J lost 9 bases, with 10 bases between them. CDR1 MDHEN and CDR2 SYDVKM come from the germline V gene. In DNA, the CDR3 is TGTGCCAGCAGTCCCCGGGATAAAGCTTTCTTT. Amino acids: CASSPRDKAFF.

V gene TRBV10-3 combines with J gene TRBJ1-1; 7 positions agree with TRBD1. J lost 8 bases, V lost 6 bases, and 3 bases had no gene match. The CDR3 has 11 residues. The germline gives CDR1 ENHRY, CDR2 SYGVKD. The CDR3 coding sequence is TGTGCCATCAGGACACAGGGGGAAGCTTTCTTT. Translated, it gives CAIRTQGEAFF.

The rearrangement links TRBV5-6 to TRBJ1-6; no clear D gene. V was trimmed by 0 bases and J by 9 bases, leaving 4 bases between them. The CDR3 totals 12 residues. CDR1 is SGHDT, CDR2 YYEEEE, per germline. The CDR3 DNA reads as TGTGCCAGCAGCTTGGCCCCTTCACCCCTCCACTTT. This encodes CASSLAPSPLHF. Complete variable domain (other parts from reference TRBV5-6 and TRBJ1-6): DAGVTQSPTHLIKTRGQQVTLRCSPKSGHDTVSWYQQALGQGPQFIFQYYEEEERQRGNFPDRFSGHQFPNYSSELNVNALLLGDSALYLCASSLAPSPLHFGNGTRLTVT.

This clone was observed a single time. The J gene is TRBJ1-1, the V gene TRBV5-1, with D possibly being TRBD1 (5 bases). V was clipped by 2 bases and J by 1 base, with 12 bases between them. This CDR3 has 15 amino acids. In germline, CDR1 is SGHRS, CDR2 YFSETQ. The CDR3 region is CASSFAGPGNTEAFF. CDR3 sequence (DNA): TGCGCCAGCAGCTTTGCGGGGCCTGGGAACACTGAAGCTTTCTTT.

The chain has TRBV30 and TRBJ2-5; no reliable D call. The CDR3 contains 13 residues. V was shortened by 0 bases and J by 5 bases, with 10 bases between the two germline ends. Germline CDR1 reads GTSNPN; CDR2 reads SVGIG (reference sequence). The CDR3 coding sequence is TGTGCCTGGAGTGTAGGCCATACGGAGACCCAGTACTTC. It yields the protein CAWSVGHTETQYF.

This clone was seen a single time. The rearrangement uses TRBV11-2 and TRBJ2-2; TRBD1 agrees at 8 bases. V lost 5 bases, J lost 2 bases, and 7 bases stayed unmatched. Germline assignment: CDR1 SGHAT and CDR2 FQNNGV. The CDR3 totals 16 residues. This CDR3 is CASSPRTGTNTGELFF. DNA of the CDR3: TGTGCCAGCAGCCCACGGACAGGGACCAACACCGGGGAGCTGTTTTTT.

The chain joins TRBV29-1 to TRBJ1-3; possible D gene TRBD1, 6 bases. Germline V gene lookup returns CDR1 SQVTM and CDR2 ANQGSEA. Trimming left V 4 bases short and J 2 bases short, with 18 bases between. This CDR3 contains 16 residues. Here the CDR3 DNA reads TGCAGCGTTGGGGGGGCAGGGCAAGAAACTGGAAACACCATATATTTT. Its translation is CSVGGAGQETGNTIYF. The entire variable domain, with the rest obtained from reference TRBV29-1 and TRBJ1-3, is as follows: SAVISQKPSRDICQRGTSLTIQCQVDSQVTMMFWYRQQPGQSLTLIATANQGSEATYESGFVIDKFPISRPNLTFSTLTVSNMSPEDSSIYLCSVGGAGQETGNTIYFGEGSWLTVV.

This clone appeared a few times. The V and J genes are TRBV19 and TRBJ2-7, with a possible D match to TRBD2 (6 bases). V lost 5 bases and J lost 3, with 20 bases in between. Germline lookup yields CDR1 LNHDA and CDR2 SQIVND (reference sequence). The CDR3 loop spans 16 amino acids. The CDR3 protein is CASSSPGRGKDYEQYF. In nucleotides, the CDR3 is TGTGCCAGTAGTTCGCCGGGACGGGGGAAGGACTACGAGCAGTACTTC.

V gene TRBV7-3 combines with J gene TRBJ2-5; possibly TRBD1 for D (7 bases). From germline, CDR1 is SGHTA and CDR2 FQGTGA. This CDR3 has 16 residues. Trimming removed 1 base at V and 2 bases at J, with 14 bases between. CDR3 DNA: TGTGCCAGCAGCTTAAATGGCCAGGGGGGACAAGAGACCCAGTACTTC. Protein product: CASSLNGQGGQETQYF.